This T cell receptor (beta chain) emerged from a study of shared clonotypes between healthy human individuals. The CDR3 spans 15 residues. The V gene's germline CDR1 is SGDLS and CDR2 YYNGEE. V dropped 4 bases and J dropped 4; count of bases not matched to a gene: 7. In the study's own analysis: ImmunoSEQ gave junction-only sequences without quality scores, so filtering differed. Clones were sequenced by immunoSEQ multiplex PCR, and TCRdb holds only the in-frame ones, with some missing. V, J and clone size derive from that table, while D and trimming were established from the DNA sequence. This sample has 800,000 to 950,000 clones; around 96% occur once, and the top ten carry less than 0.3%. In the naive CD8 group, cells lacked CD45RO and were positively selected for CCR7, so terminally differentiated effector memory CD45RA+ cells were left out.

The receptor's source is a young man in good health. The source material was naive CD8+ T cells sorted from blood. The V and J genes are TRBV9 and TRBJ2-3, with TRBD1 identical over 9 bases. CDR3 nucleotide sequence: TGTGCCAGCAGCCCAGGACAGGGGTTGTCAGATACGCAGTATTTT. Amino acids: CASSPGQGLSDTQYF.